These 29 T cell receptor beta chains were sequenced from one sample in a study of preoperative IRX-2 immunotherapy in early breast cancer. Libraries were prepared by immunoSEQ multiplex PCR; TCRdb keeps only in-frame clonotypes and omits some of them. The data contain roughly 57,000 clones, 94% of them singletons. Treatment reported: preoperative locoregional IRX-2 cytokine immunotherapy. This sample was obtained from a patient treated with IRX-2 immunotherapy. The receptors originated from a human donor with breast cancer.

The genes are TRBV7-2 and TRBJ2-1; TRBD2 aligns across 8 bases. The CDR3 is made up of 15 amino acids. From germline, CDR1 is SGHTA and CDR2 FQGNSA. Trimming removed 3 bases from V and 6 bases from J; junction bases left unmatched: 7. The chain's CDR3 is CASSLVVAGFNEQFF. The CDR3 nucleotides are TGTGCCAGCAGCTTGGTGGTAGCGGGATTCAATGAGCAGTTCTTC.

Points on this clone: Different DNA sequences within this sample yield the same CDR3. The V gene is TRBV27, the J gene TRBJ2-7; D ambiguous. The germline CDR1 and CDR2 sequences are MNHEY and SMNVEV (reference sequence). Trimming left V 1 base short and J 6 bases short, with 4 bases between. This CDR3 spans 11 amino acids. DNA for the CDR3: TGTGCCAGCAGTTTATATGGCGAGCAGTACTTC. Translation: CASSLYGEQYF.

The chain employs TRBV30 and TRBJ1-4; 7 nucleotides align to TRBD1. Trimming at V came to 7 bases and at J to 8 bases, leaving 10 bases not matched to a gene. The germline CDR1 and CDR2 sequences are GTSNPN and SVGIG (reference sequence). This CDR3 has 13 amino acids. The CDR3 sequence is CAYHRGRKEKLFF. The CDR3 bases are TGTGCCTACCACAGGGGACGGAAAGAAAAACTGTTTTTT.

J is TRBJ2-5 and V is TRBV2; D gene uncertain. Germline V lookup: CDR1 SNHLY, CDR2 FYNNEI. The CDR3 loop spans 10 amino acids. V was cut by 6 bases and J by 5 bases, with 4 bases left in between. CDR3 loop: CASRIETQYF. In DNA form, the CDR3 reads TGTGCCAGCAGGATTGAGACCCAGTACTTC. Based on the CDR3 plus reference TRBV2 and TRBJ2-5, the full variable domain is EPEVTQTPSHQVTQMGQEVILRCVPISNHLYFYWYRQILGQKVEFLVSFYNNEISEKSEIFDDQFSVERPDGSNFTLKIRSTKLEDSAMYFCASRIETQYFGPGTRLLVL.

The chain carries TRBV5-1 and TRBJ2-6; TRBD2 aligns across 9 bases. The CDR3 length is 18 residues. Germline assignment: CDR1 SGHRS and CDR2 YFSETQ. V lost 1 base, J lost 1 base, and 6 bases stayed unmatched. CDR3 sequence reads: CASSLLAGGPSGANVLTF. DNA for the CDR3: TGCGCCAGCAGCTTGTTGGCGGGGGGGCCTTCTGGGGCCAACGTCCTGACTTTC.

V is TRBV2 and J is TRBJ2-2, with a tentative D call TRBD1 (5 bases). Per germline, CDR1 SNHLY and CDR2 FYNNEI. The CDR3 runs 13 residues. Trimming pared 8 bases from V and 1 base from J, leaving 8 bases between. DNA of the CDR3: TGTGCCAGCCGAAGGGGGAACACCGGGGAGCTGTTTTTT. Its protein is CASRRGNTGELFF.

The chain is built from TRBV7-2 and TRBJ2-5; 11 bases are a match to TRBD2. CDR3 size: 16 residues. V shed 3 bases, J shed 1 base, and the junction held 4 bases outside the gene matches. Germline values: CDR1 SGHTA, CDR2 FQGNSA. CDR3 sequence (DNA): TGTGCCAGCAGCTTTAATAGCGGGGGGGGCCAAGAGACCCAGTACTTC. Its protein product is CASSFNSGGGQETQYF.

The rearrangement uses TRBV30 and TRBJ1-1; D perhaps matches TRBD1 (6 bases). Germline values: CDR1 GTSNPN, CDR2 SVGIG (reference sequence). The CDR3 is 14 residues long. Trimming shortened V by 0 bases and J by 1 base, and 9 bases separated the two germline ends. The CDR3 bases are TGTGCCTGGAGTGTTTACAGGGAGAACACTGAAGCTTTCTTT. It translates to CAWSVYRENTEAFF.

The chain carries TRBV7-6 and TRBJ2-2; TRBD2 is a possible D gene (6 bases). This CDR3 is built from 17 residues. Trimming took off 5 bases at V and 8 bases at J, with 24 bases between the two ends. Per the germline V gene, CDR1 is SGHVS and CDR2 is FNYEAQ. In nucleotides, the CDR3 is TGTGCCAGCAGCCGCAGCTATCCTGCGGGGTCGGCGGGGGAGCTGTTTTTT. It translates to CASSRSYPAGSAGELFF.

This chain connects TRBV7-8 to TRBJ2-5; 7 bases match TRBD2. The CDR3 has 13 amino acids. Losses at the gene ends were 7 bases for V and 3 bases for J; bases not matched to a gene: 5. The germline gives CDR1 SGHVS, CDR2 FQNEAQ. Here the CDR3 DNA reads TGTGCCAGCACCGGGAGGCGGGAAGAGACCCAGTACTTC. It codes for CASTGRREETQYF.

The rearrangement links TRBV7-7 to TRBJ2-1; D perhaps matches TRBD2 (7 bases). Germline V gene lookup returns CDR1 SSHAT and CDR2 FNYEAQ (reference sequence). The V end lost 5 bases, the J end lost 6 bases, and 11 bases lay between the germline ends. This CDR3 is built from 13 residues. The CDR3 DNA follows: TGTGCCAGCAGCCACGGGGGGCCCAATGAGCAGTTCTTC. This gives the protein CASSHGGPNEQFF. The whole variable domain, filled in from reference TRBV7-7 and TRBJ2-1, reads GAGVSQSPRYKVTKRGQDVTLRCDPISSHATLYWYQQALGQGPEFLTYFNYEAQPDKSGLPSDRFSAERPEGSISTLTIQRTEQRDSAMYRCASSHGGPNEQFFGPGTRLTVL.

The chain carries TRBV29-1 and TRBJ1-2, with TRBD1 as a possible D gene (5 bases). V was cut by 4 bases and J by 7 bases, with 13 bases left in between. The CDR3 totals 12 residues. Germline lookup yields CDR1 SQVTM and CDR2 ANQGSEA. CDR3 in DNA: TGCAGCGTTGGTGCCAGGGAGCCTGGCTACACCTTC. Amino acid sequence: CSVGAREPGYTF.

V gene TRBV2 combines with J gene TRBJ1-4; D is perhaps TRBD1 (5 bases). V lost 11 bases and J 8 bases, leaving 18 bases between the germline ends. Germline CDR1 reads SNHLY; CDR2 reads FYNNEI. The CDR3 has 13 residues. The CDR3 DNA sequence: TGTGCCCAAACGACTGGGGGATACGAAAAACTGTTTTTT. Translated, it gives CAQTTGGYEKLFF. Drawing the rest from reference TRBV2 and TRBJ1-4, the complete variable domain is EPEVTQTPSHQVTQMGQEVILRCVPISNHLYFYWYRQILGQKVEFLVSFYNNEISEKSEIFDDQFSVERPDGSNFTLKIRSTKLEDSAMYFCAQTTGGYEKLFFGSGTQLSVL.

The rearrangement uses TRBV5-1 and TRBJ1-1; D might be TRBD1 (5 bases). The CDR3 contains 15 residues. CDR1 is SGHRS, CDR2 YFSETQ, per germline. V gave up 4 bases and J gave up 1 base, with 14 bases separating them. The CDR3 DNA reads TGCGCCAGCAGCCACTCCGGGGGGGGGAACACTGAAGCTTTCTTT. Its protein product is CASSHSGGGNTEAFF. The whole variable domain, filled in from reference TRBV5-1 and TRBJ1-1, reads KAGVTQTPRYLIKTRGQQVTLSCSPISGHRSVSWYQQTPGQGLQFLFEYFSETQRNKGNFPGRFSGRQFSNSRSEMNVSTLELGDSALYLCASSHSGGGNTEAFFGQGTRLTVV.

This clone has just one count. The chain employs TRBV7-2 and TRBJ2-7; possible D gene TRBD1, 5 bases. Germline CDR1 and CDR2: SGHTA and FQGNSA. Trimming left V 5 bases short and J 2 bases short, with 13 bases between. The CDR3 loop spans 14 amino acids. The CDR3 coding sequence is TGTGCCAGCAGCCCTCGGACACCTACCTACGAGCAGTACTTC. It yields the protein CASSPRTPTYEQYF.

CDR3 region: CASSQRTGANVLTF. CDR3 nucleotide sequence: TGCGCCAGCAGCCAAAGAACTGGGGCCAACGTCCTGACTTTC. The chain links TRBV4-3 to TRBJ2-6; D is uncertain. The germline gives CDR1 LGHNA, CDR2 YSLEER. V lost 2 bases to trimming and J lost 2 bases, with 4 bases between them. The CDR3 loop spans 14 amino acids.

Only one count was recorded for this clone. J is TRBJ2-3 and V is TRBV10-3; TRBD2 matches 12 bases. With 6 bases clipped from V and 5 bases from J, the junction kept 3 bases outside the gene matches. This CDR3 comprises 14 residues. The germline V gene encodes CDR1 ENHRY and CDR2 SYGVKD. CDR3 residues: CAISTTSGRDTQYF. The CDR3 nucleotides read TGTGCCATCAGCACGACTAGCGGGAGAGATACGCAGTATTTT.

The chain recombines TRBV4-1 with TRBJ1-1, with D possibly TRBD1 on 5 matching bases. Trimming pared 2 bases from V and 0 bases from J, leaving 13 bases between. The germline CDR1 and CDR2 sequences are MGHRA and YSYEKL. CDR3 length: 16 amino acids. The CDR3 sequence is CASSQNSGRMNTEAFF. CDR3 DNA: TGCGCCAGCAGCCAAAACTCGGGACGGATGAACACTGAAGCTTTCTTT.

This rearrangement joins TRBV18 to TRBJ2-7; 13 bases fit TRBD2. Germline trimming cut 5 bases from V and 0 bases from J; bases unmatched to any gene: 4. CDR1 is KGHSH and CDR2 is LQKENI in the germline V gene. CDR3 size: 16 residues. CDR3 amino acids: CASSALAGGSSYEQYF. The CDR3 nucleotides are TGTGCCAGCTCAGCACTAGCGGGGGGGAGCTCCTACGAGCAGTACTTC.

The chain links TRBV27 to TRBJ2-7; no definite D call. Trimming pared 3 bases from V and 1 base from J, leaving 10 bases between. The CDR3 covers 14 residues. CDR1 is MNHEY and CDR2 is SMNVEV in the germline V gene (reference sequence). The CDR3 DNA is TGTGCCAGCAGTTTCCTCGGGCCTTCCTACGAGCAGTACTTC. Amino acids: CASSFLGPSYEQYF.

The V and J genes are TRBV14 and TRBJ2-5; D may be TRBD1 or TRBD2 (5 bases each). V dropped 0 bases and J dropped 4 bases, with 18 bases sitting between them. The CDR3 loop spans 17 amino acids. Per germline, CDR1 SGHDN and CDR2 FVKESK. CDR3 residues: CASSQEGWGVRGETQYF. The CDR3 DNA is TGTGCCAGCAGCCAAGAAGGCTGGGGTGTGAGGGGAGAGACCCAGTACTTC.

V and J are TRBV2 and TRBJ1-6; D is ambiguous. Trimming left V 5 bases short and J 4 bases short, with 9 bases between. Germline V gives CDR1 SNHLY, CDR2 FYNNEI. This CDR3 region has 14 residues. The CDR3 DNA reads TGTGCCAGCAGTCAAGAAGGTTATAATTCACCCCTCCACTTT. Its translation: CASSQEGYNSPLHF.

In this sample, this clone turned up once. V gene TRBV7-2 combines with J gene TRBJ2-1; D is ambiguous. Germline loops: CDR1 SGHTA, CDR2 FQGNSA. The V gene lost 3 bases and the J gene lost 6 bases, with 9 bases spanning the gap. The CDR3 loop spans 13 amino acids. The DNA for the CDR3 is TGTGCCAGCAGCTTCATAAGCTTCAATGAGCAGTTCTTC. Amino acids: CASSFISFNEQFF.

The chain links TRBV5-1 to TRBJ2-5; the D is unclear. The V gene's germline CDR1 is SGHRS and CDR2 YFSETQ. CDR3 length equals 12 residues. V was pared by 4 bases and J by 0 bases, with 4 bases between. CDR3 nucleotides: TGCGCCAGCAGCGGAGACCAAGAGACCCAGTACTTC. Protein sequence: CASSGDQETQYF.

V is TRBV10-3 and J is TRBJ2-5; D is perhaps TRBD2 (6 bases). The DNA end favors TRBJ2-7, so the J call may be wrong. Germline assignment: CDR1 ENHRY and CDR2 SYGVKD. CDR3 length equals 13 residues. CDR3 loop: CAISESGGVEQYF. CDR3 coding DNA: TGTGCCATCAGTGAGTCGGGCGGGGTCGAGCAGTACTTC.

In the case of this clone: At one of its ends the junction is not consistent with the germline gene, which may arise from a read error. The chain links TRBV19 to TRBJ2-3; 8 nucleotides match TRBD2. CDR1 and CDR2 (germline): LNHDA, SQIVND (reference sequence). This CDR3 has 15 residues. The CDR3 loop is CASSIVGGGTDTQYF. CDR3 DNA sequence: TGTGCCAGTAGTATTGTCGGGGGGGGCACTGATACGCAGTATTTT.

This clone was picked up one time. The chain is built from TRBV4-1 and TRBJ1-4; unclear D gene. Germline loops: CDR1 MGHRA, CDR2 YSYEKL. The CDR3 is made up of 15 amino acids. The germline V and J ends were trimmed by 1 base and 6 bases, with 12 bases remaining between them. CDR3 coding DNA: TGCGCCAGCAGCCAAGTCCGGGAGGGCGATGAAAAACTGTTTTTT. Translated, it gives CASSQVREGDEKLFF.

This chain uses TRBV28 with TRBJ1-4; D remains unclear. V shed 7 bases and J shed 5 bases, with 11 bases lying between them. Per the germline V gene, CDR1 is MDHEN and CDR2 is SYDVKM. CDR3 length: 13 amino acids. CDR3 sequence (DNA): TGTGCCAGCACGGTAAACGGCAATGAAAAACTGTTTTTT. Its protein product is CASTVNGNEKLFF.

This chain links TRBV9 with TRBJ2-3; 12 nucleotides line up with TRBD2. This CDR3 is 14 amino acids long. V was pared by 2 bases and J by 6 bases, with 1 base of the junction left unmatched. Per the germline V gene, CDR1 is SGDLS and CDR2 is YYNGEE. The CDR3 protein is CASSVTSGSDTQYF. The CDR3 DNA follows: TGTGCCAGCAGCGTGACTAGCGGGAGCGATACGCAGTATTTT.